The 12 T cell receptor beta chains reported below all come from one sample, sequenced in a study of blood T cell repertoires in COVID-19. The method was immunoSEQ multiplex PCR; TCRdb's version includes in-frame clones alone and lacks a portion of them. The profile shows approximately 160,000 clones, around 84% of them singletons. The material sequenced was PBMCs or T cells enriched from blood (not recorded which). These receptors were collected from a man aged 35-49 years who had recovered from COVID-19.

The chain carries TRBV29-1 and TRBJ2-1; no reliable D call. The CDR3 spans 13 residues. Trimming cost V 7 bases and J 1 base, with 11 bases left between them. Germline loops: CDR1 SQVTM, CDR2 ANQGSEA. This chain's CDR3 is CSAARMSYNEQFF. In nucleotides, the CDR3 is TGCAGCGCCGCCAGGATGTCCTACAATGAGCAGTTCTTC.

CDR3 sequence: CAISLSQGRYGYTF. The CDR3 DNA follows: TGTGCCATCAGTCTCTCACAGGGGCGGTATGGCTACACCTTC. The rearrangement joins TRBV10-3 to TRBJ1-2; 7 positions agree with TRBD1. The trim removed 5 bases at V and 5 bases at J, leaving 8 bases unmatched. The germline CDR1 and CDR2 sequences are ENHRY and SYGVKD. There are 14 residues in the CDR3.

V is TRBV6-5 and J is TRBJ1-6, with D uncertain. Germline lookup yields CDR1 MNHEY and CDR2 SVGAGI. Trimming pared 2 bases from V and 6 bases from J, leaving 14 bases between. This CDR3 contains 16 residues. The CDR3 region is CASSYREVPFNSPLHF. CDR3 sequence (DNA): TGTGCCAGCAGTTACCGCGAGGTTCCCTTTAATTCACCCCTCCACTTT.

Concerning this clone: Compared with germline, one end of the junction differs, possibly owing to a read error. The DNA for the CDR3 is TGTGCCAGCAGCTTCTTCGACAGCCCCGAGAACTTC. Its translation: CASSFFDSPENF. This chain joins TRBV7-9 and TRBJ1-2; the D gene is possibly TRBD1 (5 bases). Germline V gene sequence: CDR1 SEHNR, CDR2 FQNEAQ (reference sequence). The CDR3 has 12 amino acids.

This sequence joins TRBV18 and TRBJ2-2, with 8 positions matching TRBD1. Germline CDR1 KGHSH, CDR2 LQKENI. The CDR3 is 15 residues long. V gave up 5 bases and J gave up 2 bases; unmatched junction bases: 4. The CDR3 nucleotides read TGTGCCAGCTCATCACAGGGGGTCAACACCGGGGAGCTGTTTTTT. Translating gives CASSSQGVNTGELFF.

The J gene is TRBJ1-4, the V gene TRBV5-1; 8 bases agree with TRBD1. With 0 bases clipped from V and 5 bases from J, the junction kept 3 bases outside the gene matches. The CDR3 loop spans 15 amino acids. The germline V gene has CDR1 SGHRS and CDR2 YFSETQ. CDR3 region: CASSLDWDRNEKLFF. The DNA of the CDR3 is TGCGCCAGCAGCTTGGATTGGGACAGGAATGAAAAACTGTTTTTT.

The chain combines TRBV30 with TRBJ2-7; TRBD1 aligns across 7 bases. This CDR3 has 15 amino acids. V was pared by 1 base and J by 2 bases, with 8 bases of the junction left unmatched. CDR1 is GTSNPN, CDR2 SVGIG, per germline (reference sequence). CDR3 nucleotide sequence: TGTGCCTGGAGTGGCGACAGGGCGAAGCCCTACGAGCAGTACTTC. Protein sequence: CAWSGDRAKPYEQYF.

This clone appeared a single time. The gene calls are TRBV6-5 and TRBJ1-5; TRBD1 matches at 8 bases. CDR1 and CDR2 (germline): MNHEY, SVGAGI. With 5 bases clipped from V and 7 bases from J, the junction kept 10 bases outside the gene matches. The length of the CDR3 is 15 residues. CDR3 sequence: CASSHGQGGNQPQHF. CDR3 nucleotide sequence: TGTGCCAGCAGTCACGGACAGGGTGGGAACCAGCCCCAGCATTTT.

The sample holds a few counts of this clone. In nucleotides, the CDR3 is TGTGCCAGCAGCTTAGGAACAGATCAGCCCCAGCATTTT. It encodes CASSLGTDQPQHF. This rearrangement joins TRBV7-9 to TRBJ1-5; D is ambiguous. Germline CDR1 reads SEHNR; CDR2 reads FQNEAQ (reference sequence). CDR3 length equals 13 residues. V gave up 1 base and J gave up 5 bases, with 6 bases separating them.

The chain couples TRBV10-1 to TRBJ2-7, with D uncertain. CDR3 length: 11 amino acids. Germline values: CDR1 WNHNN, CDR2 SYGVQD (reference sequence). Trimming pared 7 bases from V and 2 bases from J, leaving 6 bases between. The CDR3: CASTPTYEQYV. For the CDR3, the DNA is TGCGCCAGCACCCCCACCTACGAGCAGTACGTC.

A note on this clone: Other DNA sequences of this sample code for an identical CDR3. J is TRBJ2-2 and V is TRBV11-3, with 11 bases fitting TRBD2. Germline V CDR1 and CDR2: SGHNT, YENEEA. This CDR3 comprises 15 residues. V was pared by 5 bases and J by 4 bases, with 3 bases of the junction left unmatched. The CDR3 protein is CASSLGLAGTGELFF. In DNA, the CDR3 is TGTGCCAGCAGCCTTGGACTAGCGGGCACCGGGGAGCTGTTTTTT.

J is TRBJ2-7 and V is TRBV30; 7 bases agree with TRBD1. V gave up 0 bases and J gave up 5 bases; unmatched junction bases: 4. The length of the CDR3 is 13 residues. Per germline, CDR1 GTSNPN and CDR2 SVGIG (reference sequence). The CDR3 is CAWSVQGTHEQYF. In nucleotides, the CDR3 is TGTGCCTGGAGTGTACAGGGGACCCACGAGCAGTACTTC.